The rows below give T cell receptor beta chains drawn from one sample of a study of blood T cell repertoires in COVID-19. Repertoires were generated with immunoSEQ multiplex PCR, while TCRdb's copy carries only in-frame clones and drops some. The data contain under 200,000 clones, roughly 93% of them seen just once; the ten biggest clones take up roughly 5%. The sequenced material came from peripheral blood. The receptors derive from a man between 18 and 29 years old with COVID-19, enrolled during active disease. The conserved cysteine and the conserved F or W are not part of the CDR3 here. D genes are given only for firm matches.

D gene: TRBD1
V gene: TRBV19
J gene: TRBJ1-1
CDR3 protein: ASWTGGLTEAF

D gene: TRBD2
V gene: TRBV7-9
J gene: TRBJ2-1
CDR3 protein: ASSLGDGLAGGLYNEQF

D gene: TRBD1
V gene: TRBV28
J gene: TRBJ2-1
CDR3 protein: ASSPPGQGVHNEQF

D gene: TRBD1
V gene: TRBV28
J gene: TRBJ1-6
CDR3 protein: ASSWGTGASNSPLH

D gene: NA
V gene: TRBV9
J gene: TRBJ2-7
CDR3 protein: ASSPNPSAYEQY

D gene: NA
V gene: TRBV13
J gene: TRBJ2-1
CDR3 protein: ASSSLDGEQF

D gene: TRBD2
V gene: TRBV7-2
J gene: TRBJ2-1
CDR3 protein: ASSFRTSVNNNEQF

D gene: TRBD2
V gene: TRBV2
J gene: TRBJ2-7
CDR3 protein: ASKGLAGVLEQY

D gene: NA
V gene: TRBV28
J gene: TRBJ1-4
CDR3 protein: ASVAGGGGEKLL

D gene: NA
V gene: TRBV14
J gene: TRBJ1-1
CDR3 protein: ASSQDEAGVIAEAF

D gene: NA
V gene: TRBV25-1
J gene: TRBJ2-7
CDR3 protein: ASSEYDEQY

D gene: NA
V gene: TRBV20-1
J gene: TRBJ1-3
CDR3 protein: SARRGNTIY

D gene: NA
V gene: TRBV30
J gene: TRBJ1-5
CDR3 protein: AWSFSGDQPQH

D gene: NA
V gene: TRBV18
J gene: TRBJ2-1
CDR3 protein: ASSPPDSSFYNEQF

D gene: NA
V gene: TRBV3-1/TRBV3-2
J gene: TRBJ1-4
CDR3 protein: ASSQGYGEKLF

D gene: NA
V gene: TRBV19
J gene: TRBJ1-5
CDR3 protein: ASRNRGNQPQH

D gene: NA
V gene: TRBV28
J gene: TRBJ1-3
CDR3 protein: ASCRDKSSGNTIY

D gene: TRBD1
V gene: TRBV7-9
J gene: TRBJ1-1
CDR3 protein: ASSPTGPTEAF

D gene: NA
V gene: TRBV20-1
J gene: TRBJ2-7
CDR3 protein: SATTGSEQY

D gene: NA
V gene: TRBV24-1
J gene: TRBJ2-7
CDR3 protein: ATSDPDSGSDEQY

D gene: TRBD2
V gene: TRBV28
J gene: TRBJ2-1
CDR3 protein: ASSPTSGLPYNEQF

D gene: NA
V gene: TRBV6-5
J gene: TRBJ2-7
CDR3 protein: ASSNPGQTYEQY

D gene: NA
V gene: TRBV13
J gene: TRBJ2-2
CDR3 protein: ASSLGQNTGELF

D gene: NA
V gene: TRBV5-5
J gene: TRBJ2-3
CDR3 protein: ASSFLSRGTDTQY

D gene: NA
V gene: TRBV7-2
J gene: TRBJ2-5
CDR3 protein: ASNIGGGRETQY

D gene: NA
V gene: TRBV29-1
J gene: TRBJ1-4
CDR3 protein: SVPDRTNEKLL

D gene: NA
V gene: TRBV28
J gene: TRBJ1-2
CDR3 protein: ASSLGGRSYGYT

D gene: TRBD1
V gene: TRBV10-1
J gene: TRBJ1-1
CDR3 protein: ASSGRDREKRNTEAF

D gene: NA
V gene: TRBV19
J gene: TRBJ2-7
CDR3 protein: ASSGQGRGSYEQY

D gene: NA
V gene: TRBV7-8
J gene: TRBJ1-1
CDR3 protein: ASSLFGDGEAF

D gene: NA
V gene: TRBV5-1
J gene: TRBJ2-7
CDR3 protein: ASSFDRLPAYEQY

D gene: NA
V gene: TRBV6-1
J gene: TRBJ2-2
CDR3 protein: ASSELKGAGELF

D gene: NA
V gene: TRBV27
J gene: TRBJ1-2
CDR3 protein: ASSGGTGYT

D gene: TRBD1
V gene: TRBV6-2/TRBV6-3
J gene: TRBJ2-1
CDR3 protein: ASSGTGGSYNEQF

D gene: TRBD1
V gene: TRBV7-8
J gene: TRBJ1-2
CDR3 protein: ASSAQGAGYGYT

D gene: TRBD2
V gene: TRBV27
J gene: TRBJ2-7
CDR3 protein: ASRKAGTYEQY

D gene: NA
V gene: TRBV24-1
J gene: TRBJ2-1
CDR3 protein: ATSDLGQQREQF

D gene: NA
V gene: TRBV5-6
J gene: TRBJ2-1
CDR3 protein: ASSLGGYNEQF

D gene: TRBD1
V gene: TRBV28
J gene: TRBJ2-7
CDR3 protein: ASSGQGVNSYEQY

D gene: NA
V gene: TRBV2
J gene: TRBJ2-7
CDR3 protein: AGGRLSGLVYEQY

D gene: NA
V gene: TRBV6-5
J gene: TRBJ2-1
CDR3 protein: ASSYDRGHEQF

D gene: TRBD1
V gene: TRBV19
J gene: TRBJ2-1
CDR3 protein: ASSISGQGIYNEQF

D gene: NA
V gene: TRBV19
J gene: TRBJ2-1
CDR3 protein: ASSISTENNEQF

D gene: NA
V gene: TRBV7-8
J gene: TRBJ1-5
CDR3 protein: ASSFSGSNQPQH

D gene: TRBD2
V gene: TRBV6-5
J gene: TRBJ2-3
CDR3 protein: ASSYSQRGTRNTQY

D gene: NA
V gene: TRBV28
J gene: TRBJ1-2
CDR3 protein: ASSRGATYGYT

D gene: NA
V gene: TRBV4-1
J gene: TRBJ1-1
CDR3 protein: ASSQEKRGGRRTEAF

D gene: NA
V gene: TRBV3-1/TRBV3-2
J gene: TRBJ1-2
CDR3 protein: ASSLQGLRQGYT

D gene: NA
V gene: TRBV7-9
J gene: TRBJ1-6
CDR3 protein: ASSLENNSPLH

D gene: NA
V gene: TRBV5-5
J gene: TRBJ1-5
CDR3 protein: ASSLEAGRQPQH

D gene: TRBD1
V gene: TRBV7-2
J gene: TRBJ2-1
CDR3 protein: ASSLVAGGYNEQF

D gene: TRBD1
V gene: TRBV3-1/TRBV3-2
J gene: TRBJ1-2
CDR3 protein: ASSVIPGTGALYT

D gene: TRBD2
V gene: TRBV3-1/TRBV3-2
J gene: TRBJ2-1
CDR3 protein: ASSQEASSGSPF

D gene: TRBD1
V gene: TRBV3-1/TRBV3-2
J gene: TRBJ1-1
CDR3 protein: ASSQGERGRITEAF

D gene: TRBD1
V gene: TRBV6-2/TRBV6-3
J gene: TRBJ1-6
CDR3 protein: ASSPGQGFNSPLH

D gene: NA
V gene: TRBV19
J gene: TRBJ1-2
CDR3 protein: ASSTESTGSYGYT

D gene: TRBD1
V gene: TRBV4-3
J gene: TRBJ2-1
CDR3 protein: ASSQAGGPHNEQF